Presented here are 7 T cell receptor beta chains from one specimen sequenced in a study of shared clonotypes between healthy human individuals. The naive CD8 fraction comprised CD45RO-negative cells positively selected for CCR7 and excluded terminally differentiated effector memory CD45RA+ cells. Clones were sequenced by immunoSEQ multiplex PCR, and TCRdb holds only the in-frame ones, with some missing. In the table there are 1.5 million to 2.5 million clones, around 96% of which are singletons. The sequenced sample was naive CD8+ T cells sorted from blood. The receptor set was obtained from a man younger than 35 in good health.

Regarding this clone: This specimen includes other DNA sequences encoding the same CDR3. V usage is TRBV13 and J usage is TRBJ2-3; D not certain. This CDR3 has 13 amino acids. Trimming pared 1 base from V and 1 base from J, leaving 3 bases between. Germline lookup yields CDR1 PRHDT and CDR2 FYEKMQ (reference sequence). The CDR3 is CASSLEGTDTQYF. CDR3 DNA: TGTGCCAGCAGCTTAGAAGGCACAGATACGCAGTATTTT.

The chain is built from TRBV7-6 and TRBJ2-7, with 8 bases matching TRBD2. Germline trimming cut 5 bases from V and 0 bases from J; bases unmatched to any gene: 9. CDR3 size: 16 residues. CDR1 is SGHVS, CDR2 FNYEAQ, per germline. Here the CDR3 reads CASSPAGGLSSYEQYF. CDR3 nucleotides: TGTGCCAGCAGCCCCGCGGGGGGCCTTAGCTCCTACGAGCAGTACTTC. Using reference TRBV7-6 and TRBJ2-7 for the parts outside the CDR3, the full variable domain is GAGVSQSPRYKVTKRGQDVALRCDPISGHVSLYWYRQALGQGPEFLTYFNYEAQQDKSGLPNDRFSAERPEGSISTLTIQRTEQRDSAMYRCASSPAGGLSSYEQYFGPGTRLTVT.

The CDR3 region is CASSPQASTQYF. The CDR3 coding sequence is TGTGCCAGCAGTCCACAGGCTAGTACGCAGTATTTT. The chain links TRBV28 to TRBJ2-3, with D perhaps matching TRBD1 (5 bases). The CDR3 runs to 12 residues. V lost 5 bases, J lost 8 bases, and 11 bases lay in between. Per the germline V gene, CDR1 is MDHEN and CDR2 is SYDVKM.

For this clone: At the DNA level, this CDR3 is encoded by other sequences in the same sample as well. The V gene is TRBV4-3, the J gene TRBJ2-1; D uncertain. V lost 1 base, J lost 0 bases, and 4 bases lay in between. The CDR3 runs 14 residues. Per the germline V gene, CDR1 is LGHNA and CDR2 is YSLEER. As DNA, the CDR3 is TGCGCCAGCAGCCAAGTTGGCTCCTACAATGAGCAGTTCTTC. The encoded protein is CASSQVGSYNEQFF.

Worth noting for this clone: Other DNA sequences in this specimen translate into the identical CDR3. The CDR3 DNA sequence: TGTGCCTGGAACGCGGGGACTGAAGCTTTCTTT. Translating it yields CAWNAGTEAFF. This chain uses TRBV30 with TRBJ1-1, with D uncertain. CDR3 length: 11 residues. The germline gives CDR1 GTSNPN, CDR2 SVGIG (reference sequence). V was pared by 4 bases and J by 5 bases, with 8 bases between.

The V and J genes are TRBV19 and TRBJ2-1; no clear D. The CDR3 contains 15 residues. Trimming pared 0 bases from V and 4 bases from J, leaving 10 bases between. Germline lookup yields CDR1 LNHDA and CDR2 SQIVND (reference sequence). Written as DNA, the CDR3 is TGTGCCAGTAGTATAGATGGCGGCCAATACAATGAGCAGTTCTTC. Protein sequence: CASSIDGGQYNEQFF.

The chain couples TRBV5-6 to TRBJ1-4; perhaps TRBD1 as D (5 bases). V was clipped by 2 bases and J by 16 bases, with 18 bases between them. This CDR3 is 13 amino acids long. The germline gives CDR1 SGHDT, CDR2 YYEEEE. CDR3 nucleotides: TGTGCCAGCAGCTTCGGACATCCTGGAAAGGCGTTTTTT. Its translation: CASSFGHPGKAFF.